This T cell receptor (beta chain) stems from a study of T cell clones after liver transplantation. Background on the study: In this trial, immunosuppression withdrawal was attempted within 2 years of liver transplant. Third-party-reactive TCRbeta sequences from pre-transplant mixed lymphocyte reactions served as antigen-independent comparators. General observations from the study: Conclusions were preliminary, with small, heterogeneous patient groups.

A single count supports this clone. Its specificity is unknown. The CDR3 extends over 15 amino acids. CDR1 and CDR2 from the germline V gene are SGDLS and YYNGEE. Unmatched junction bases numbered 10, after V lost 4 bases and J lost 7 bases. Repertoires were generated with immunoSEQ multiplex PCR, while TCRdb's copy carries only in-frame clones and drops some. The table lists 55,000 to 80,000 clones, roughly 90% of them singletons. Sequenced here: CD4+ T cells from blood, sampled before liver transplant. This sequence joins TRBV9 and TRBJ1-4, with TRBD1 matching over 7 bases. The source is a human donor who received a liver transplant. CDR3: CASSKRQGAGEKLFF. CDR3 sequence (DNA): TGTGCCAGCAGCAAAAGACAGGGAGCGGGTGAAAAACTGTTTTTT.